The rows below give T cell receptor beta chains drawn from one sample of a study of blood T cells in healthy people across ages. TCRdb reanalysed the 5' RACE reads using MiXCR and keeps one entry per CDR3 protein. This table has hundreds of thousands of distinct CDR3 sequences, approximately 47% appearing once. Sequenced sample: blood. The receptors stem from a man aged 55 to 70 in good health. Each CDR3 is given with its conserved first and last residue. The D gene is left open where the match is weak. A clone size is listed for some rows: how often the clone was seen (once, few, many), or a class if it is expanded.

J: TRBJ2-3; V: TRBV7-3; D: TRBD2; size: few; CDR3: CASSPGPASGDTQYF; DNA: TGTGCCAGCAGCCCTGGGCCGGCTAGCGGAGATACGCAGTATTTT
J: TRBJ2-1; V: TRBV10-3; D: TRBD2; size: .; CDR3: CAISEWRGSSYNEQFF; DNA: TGTGCCATCAGTGAGTGGCGGGGGAGCTCCTACAATGAGCAGTTCTTC
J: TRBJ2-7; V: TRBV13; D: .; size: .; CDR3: CAGSLRQFPYEQYF; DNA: TGTGCCGGCAGCTTAAGACAGTTTCCCTACGAGCAGTACTTC
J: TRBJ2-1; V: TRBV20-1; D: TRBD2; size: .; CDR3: CSAKSGGAPNEQFF; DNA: TGCAGTGCTAAAAGCGGGGGGGCCCCCAATGAGCAGTTCTTC
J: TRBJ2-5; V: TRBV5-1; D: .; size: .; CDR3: CASSLGRSQETQYF; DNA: TGCGCCAGCAGCTTGGGGCGTAGCCAAGAGACCCAGTACTTC
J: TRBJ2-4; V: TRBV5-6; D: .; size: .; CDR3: CASSFPWEPVQYF; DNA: TGTGCCAGCAGCTTCCCATGGGAGCCCGTGCAGTACTTC
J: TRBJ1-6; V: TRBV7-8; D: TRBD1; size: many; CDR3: CASSLSSTGGYYNSPLHF; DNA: TGTGCCAGCAGCTTGTCGTCGACAGGGGGGTACTATAATTCACCCCTCCACTTT
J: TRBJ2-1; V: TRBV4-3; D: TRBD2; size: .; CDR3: CASSRDLADSYNEQFF; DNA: TGCGCCAGCAGCCGGGATCTAGCGGACTCCTACAATGAGCAGTTCTTC
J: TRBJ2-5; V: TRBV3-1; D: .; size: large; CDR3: CASSQGTSETQYF; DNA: TGTGCCAGCAGCCAAGGGACGTCTGAGACCCAGTACTTC
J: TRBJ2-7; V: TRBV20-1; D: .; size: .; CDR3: CSDSGDYNEQYF; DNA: TGCAGCGATAGCGGAGACTACAATGAGCAGTACTTC
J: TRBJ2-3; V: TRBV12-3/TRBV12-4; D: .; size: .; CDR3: CASSPTPSTDTQYF; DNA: TGTGCCAGCAGTCCAACCCCTAGCACAGATACGCAGTATTTT
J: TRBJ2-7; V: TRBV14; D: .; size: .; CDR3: CASSHWGTYEQYF; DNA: TGTGCCAGCAGCCATTGGGGCACCTACGAGCAGTACTTC
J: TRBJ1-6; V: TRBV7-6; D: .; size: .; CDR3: CVSGRGGSRSSPLHF; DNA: TGTGTCAGCGGACGTGGTGGTTCGCGTAGTTCACCCCTCCACTTT
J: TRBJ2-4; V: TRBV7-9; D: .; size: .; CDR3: CASNPLIQNIQYF; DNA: TGTGCCAGCAACCCACTTATCCAAAACATTCAGTACTTC
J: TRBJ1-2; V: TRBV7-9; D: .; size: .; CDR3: CASSIQGPRDGYTF; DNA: TGTGCCAGCAGCATTCAGGGCCCCAGAGACGGCTACACCTTC
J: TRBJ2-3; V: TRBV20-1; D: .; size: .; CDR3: CSASPTDTQYF; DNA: TGCAGTGCTAGCCCCACAGATACGCAGTATTTT
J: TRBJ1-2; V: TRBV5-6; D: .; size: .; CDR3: CASSLGFARGYTF; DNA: TGTGCCAGCAGCTTGGGCTTTGCGCGCGGCTACACCTTC
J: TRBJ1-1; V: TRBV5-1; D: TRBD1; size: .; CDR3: CASSPIGGSLNTEAFF; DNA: TGCGCCAGCAGCCCGATAGGGGGCAGCTTGAACACTGAAGCTTTCTTT
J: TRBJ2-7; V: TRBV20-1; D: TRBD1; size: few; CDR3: CSALRDRGYEQYF; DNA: TGCAGTGCTCTCCGGGACAGGGGCTACGAGCAGTACTTC
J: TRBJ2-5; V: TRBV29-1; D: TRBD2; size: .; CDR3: CSAGTSGVRETQYF; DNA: TGCAGCGCTGGGACTAGCGGGGTGAGGGAGACCCAGTACTTC
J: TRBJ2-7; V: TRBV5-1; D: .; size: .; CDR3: CASSLKWGPNEQYF; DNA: TGCGCCAGCAGCTTGAAGTGGGGCCCCAATGAGCAGTACTTC
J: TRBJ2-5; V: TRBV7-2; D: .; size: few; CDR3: CASSLIGRGEQYF; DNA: TGTGCCAGCAGCTTAATAGGGCGAGGGGAGCAGTACTTC
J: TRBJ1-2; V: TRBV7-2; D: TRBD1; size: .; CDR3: CASSFNRGTSGYTF; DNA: TGTGCCAGCAGCTTCAACAGGGGGACAAGTGGCTACACCTTC
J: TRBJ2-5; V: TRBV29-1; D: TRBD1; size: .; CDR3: CSVGDRGSETQYF; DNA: TGCAGCGTTGGGGACAGGGGATCCGAGACCCAGTACTTC
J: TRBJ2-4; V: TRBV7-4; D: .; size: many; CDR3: CASSFQQENLNIQYF; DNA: TGTGCCAGCAGCTTTCAACAGGAGAATCTAAACATTCAGTACTTC
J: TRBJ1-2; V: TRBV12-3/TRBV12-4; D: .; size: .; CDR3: CASSLSAIGYGYTF; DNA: TGTGCCAGCAGTTTATCCGCGATAGGATATGGCTACACCTTC
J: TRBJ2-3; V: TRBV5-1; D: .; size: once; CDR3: CASSLRDGAFTDTQYF; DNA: TGCGCCAGCAGCTTGAGGGACGGGGCTTTCACAGATACGCAGTATTTT
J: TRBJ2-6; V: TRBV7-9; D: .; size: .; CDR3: CASSLGGSGANVPTF; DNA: TGTGCCAGCAGCTTAGGGGGCTCTGGGGCCAACGTCCCGACTTTC
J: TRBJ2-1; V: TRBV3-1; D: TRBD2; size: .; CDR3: CASSQQREMYEQFF; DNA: TGTGCCAGCAGCCAACAGCGGGAGATGTATGAGCAGTTCTTC
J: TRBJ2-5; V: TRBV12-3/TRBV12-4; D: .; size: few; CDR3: CASRSLTGVEYF; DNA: TGTGCCAGCAGGAGCCTGACAGGAGTTGAGTACTTC